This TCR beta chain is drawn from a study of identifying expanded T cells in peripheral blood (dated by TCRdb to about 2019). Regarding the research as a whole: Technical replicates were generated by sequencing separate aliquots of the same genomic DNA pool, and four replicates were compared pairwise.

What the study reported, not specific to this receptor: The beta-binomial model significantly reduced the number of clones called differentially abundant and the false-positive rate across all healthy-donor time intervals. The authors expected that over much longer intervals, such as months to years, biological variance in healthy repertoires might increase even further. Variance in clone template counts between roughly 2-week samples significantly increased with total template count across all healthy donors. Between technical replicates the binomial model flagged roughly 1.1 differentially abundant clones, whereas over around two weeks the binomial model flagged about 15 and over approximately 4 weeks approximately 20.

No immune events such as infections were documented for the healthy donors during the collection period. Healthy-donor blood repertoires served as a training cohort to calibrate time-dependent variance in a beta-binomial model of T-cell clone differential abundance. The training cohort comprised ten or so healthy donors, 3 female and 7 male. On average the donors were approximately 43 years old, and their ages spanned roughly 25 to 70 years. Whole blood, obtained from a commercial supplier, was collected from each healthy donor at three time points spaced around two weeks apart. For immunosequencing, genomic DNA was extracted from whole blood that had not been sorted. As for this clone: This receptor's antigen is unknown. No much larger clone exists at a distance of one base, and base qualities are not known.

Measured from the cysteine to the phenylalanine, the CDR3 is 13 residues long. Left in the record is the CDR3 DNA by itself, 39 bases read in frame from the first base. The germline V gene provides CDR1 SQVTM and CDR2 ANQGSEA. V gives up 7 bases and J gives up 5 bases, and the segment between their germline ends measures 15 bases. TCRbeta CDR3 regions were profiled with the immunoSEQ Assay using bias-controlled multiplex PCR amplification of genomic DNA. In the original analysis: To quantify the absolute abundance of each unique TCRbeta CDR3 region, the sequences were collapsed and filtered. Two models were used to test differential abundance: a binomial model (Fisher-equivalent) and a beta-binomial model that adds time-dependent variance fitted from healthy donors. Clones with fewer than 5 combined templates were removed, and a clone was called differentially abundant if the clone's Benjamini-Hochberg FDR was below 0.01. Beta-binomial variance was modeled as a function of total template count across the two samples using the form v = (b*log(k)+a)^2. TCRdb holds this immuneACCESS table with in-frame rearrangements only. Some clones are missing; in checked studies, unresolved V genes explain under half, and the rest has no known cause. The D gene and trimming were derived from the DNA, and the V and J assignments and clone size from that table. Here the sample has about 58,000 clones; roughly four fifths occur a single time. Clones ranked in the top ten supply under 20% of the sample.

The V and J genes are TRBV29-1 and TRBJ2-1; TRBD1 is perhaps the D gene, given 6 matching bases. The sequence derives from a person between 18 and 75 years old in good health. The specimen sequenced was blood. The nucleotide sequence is TGCAGCGCCCCTCCGACAGGTAACAATGAGCAGTTCTTC. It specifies CSAPPTGNNEQFF.